The 2 T cell receptor beta chains below all came from one sample that was sequenced in a study of cytotoxic CD8 clonotypes in ibrutinib-treated CLL. Only in-frame clones appear in the TCRdb table, and some are missing; sequencing was by immunoSEQ multiplex PCR. The sample holds about 85,000 clones, roughly 77% seen once. The starting material was PBMCs, obtained after 12 months of ibrutinib treatment. The receptor set was obtained from a human donor with chronic lymphocytic leukemia.

V and J are TRBV27 and TRBJ2-7; D gene ambiguous. Deletions cut 4 bases from V and 4 bases from J, with 5 bases between. Germline CDR1 and CDR2: MNHEY and SMNVEV (reference sequence). This CDR3 region has 11 residues. The CDR3, as DNA: TGTGCCAGCAGTTCCGGGTACGAGCAGTACTTC. Protein sequence: CASSSGYEQYF.

V usage is TRBV7-2 and J usage is TRBJ1-2; perhaps TRBD1 as D (5 bases). Trimming cost V 4 bases and J 8 bases, with 20 bases left between them. Germline CDR1 and CDR2: SGHTA and FQGNSA. The CDR3 has 15 residues. The CDR3 coding sequence is TGTGCCAGCAGCTACCCCGACCGGCGGGGGGAAGGCTACACCTTC. It translates to CASSYPDRRGEGYTF.